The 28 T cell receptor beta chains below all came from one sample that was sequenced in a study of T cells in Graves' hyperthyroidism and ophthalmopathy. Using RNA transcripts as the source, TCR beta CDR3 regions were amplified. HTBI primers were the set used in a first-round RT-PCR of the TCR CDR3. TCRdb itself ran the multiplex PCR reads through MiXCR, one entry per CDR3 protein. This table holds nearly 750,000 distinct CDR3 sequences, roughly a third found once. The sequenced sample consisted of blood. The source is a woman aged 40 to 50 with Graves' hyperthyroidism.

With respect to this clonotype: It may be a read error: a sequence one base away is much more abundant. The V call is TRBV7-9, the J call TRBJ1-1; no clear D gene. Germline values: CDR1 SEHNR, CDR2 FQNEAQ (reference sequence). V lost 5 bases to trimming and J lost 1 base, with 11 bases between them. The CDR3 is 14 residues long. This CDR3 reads CASSVDEGNTEAFF. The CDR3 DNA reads TGTGCCAGCAGCGTAGATGAGGGGAACACTGAAGCTTTCTTT.

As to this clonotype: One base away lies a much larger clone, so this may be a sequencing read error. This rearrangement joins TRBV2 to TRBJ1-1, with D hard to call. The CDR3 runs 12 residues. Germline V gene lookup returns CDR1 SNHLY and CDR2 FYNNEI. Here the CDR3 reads CAGSWVGTEAFF. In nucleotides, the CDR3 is TGTGCCGGCAGCTGGGTTGGCACTGAAGCTTTCTTT.

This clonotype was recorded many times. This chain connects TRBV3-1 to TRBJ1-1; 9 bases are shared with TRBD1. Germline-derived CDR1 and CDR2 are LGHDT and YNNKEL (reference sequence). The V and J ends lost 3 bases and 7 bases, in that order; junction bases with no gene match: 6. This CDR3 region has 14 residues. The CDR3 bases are TGTGCCAGCAGCCAGGGACAGGGCTTCGGTGAAGCTTTCTTT. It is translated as CASSQGQGFGEAFF. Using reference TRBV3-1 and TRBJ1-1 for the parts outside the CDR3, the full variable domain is DTAVSQTPKYLVTQMGNDKSIKCEQNLGHDTMYWYKQDSKKFLKIMFSYNNKELIINETVPNRFSPKSPDKAHLNLHINSLELGDSAVYFCASSQGQGFGEAFFGQGTRLTVV.

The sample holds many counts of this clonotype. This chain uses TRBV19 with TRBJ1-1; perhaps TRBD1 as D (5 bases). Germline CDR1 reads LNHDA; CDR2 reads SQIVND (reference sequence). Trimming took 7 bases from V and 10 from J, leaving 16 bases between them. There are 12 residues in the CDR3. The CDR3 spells CASNAGTVRAFF. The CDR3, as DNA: TGTGCCAGTAACGCAGGGACCGTAAGAGCTTTCTTT.

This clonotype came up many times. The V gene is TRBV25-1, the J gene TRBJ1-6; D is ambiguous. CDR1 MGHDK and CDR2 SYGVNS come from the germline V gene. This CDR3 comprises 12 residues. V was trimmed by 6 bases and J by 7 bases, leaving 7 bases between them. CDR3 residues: CASREQNSPLHF. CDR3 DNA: TGTGCCAGCAGGGAACAGAATTCACCCCTCCACTTT. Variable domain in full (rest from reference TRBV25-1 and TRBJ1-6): EADIYQTPRYLVIGTGKKITLECSQTMGHDKMYWYQQDPGMELHLIHYSYGVNSTEKGDLSSESTVSRIRTEHFPLTLESARPSHTSQYLCASREQNSPLHFGNGTRLTVT.

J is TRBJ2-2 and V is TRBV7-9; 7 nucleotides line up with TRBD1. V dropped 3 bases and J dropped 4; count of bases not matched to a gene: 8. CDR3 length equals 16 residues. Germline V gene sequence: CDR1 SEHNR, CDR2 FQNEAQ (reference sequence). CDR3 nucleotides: TGTGCCAGCAGCTTCATGAGGGGACAGCGCACCGGGGAGCTGTTTTTT. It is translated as CASSFMRGQRTGELFF.

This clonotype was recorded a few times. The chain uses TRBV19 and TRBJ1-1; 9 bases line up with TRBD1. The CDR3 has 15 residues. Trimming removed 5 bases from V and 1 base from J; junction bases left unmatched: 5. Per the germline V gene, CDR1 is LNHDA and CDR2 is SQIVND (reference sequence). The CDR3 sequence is CASSEDRGWNTEAFF. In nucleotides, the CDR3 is TGTGCCAGTAGTGAAGACAGGGGGTGGAACACTGAAGCTTTCTTT.

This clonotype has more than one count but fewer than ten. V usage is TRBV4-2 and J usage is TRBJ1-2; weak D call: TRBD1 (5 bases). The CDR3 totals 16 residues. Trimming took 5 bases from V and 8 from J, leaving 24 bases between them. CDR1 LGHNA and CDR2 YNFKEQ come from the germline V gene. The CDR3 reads CASSATVGQFTFGYTF. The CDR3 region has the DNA TGTGCCAGCAGCGCAACGGTAGGACAATTTACCTTCGGCTACACCTTC.

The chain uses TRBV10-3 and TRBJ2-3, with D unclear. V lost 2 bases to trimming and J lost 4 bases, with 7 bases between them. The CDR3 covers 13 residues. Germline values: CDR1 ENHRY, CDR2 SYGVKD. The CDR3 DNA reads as TGTGCCATCAGTGAGGGTGCCGCAGATACGCAGTATTTT. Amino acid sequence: CAISEGAADTQYF.

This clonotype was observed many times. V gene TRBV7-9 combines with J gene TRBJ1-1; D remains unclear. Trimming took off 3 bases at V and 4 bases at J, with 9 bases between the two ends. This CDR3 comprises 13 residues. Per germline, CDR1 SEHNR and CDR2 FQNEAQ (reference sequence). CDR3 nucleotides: TGTGCCAGCAGCTTGGGAGCTCGCACTGAAGCTTTCTTT. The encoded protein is CASSLGARTEAFF.

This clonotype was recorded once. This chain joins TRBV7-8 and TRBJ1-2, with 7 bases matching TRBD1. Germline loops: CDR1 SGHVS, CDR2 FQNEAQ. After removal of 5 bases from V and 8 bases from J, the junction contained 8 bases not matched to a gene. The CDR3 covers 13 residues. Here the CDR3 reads CASSPTGTEGYTF. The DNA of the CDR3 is TGTGCCAGCAGCCCAACCGGGACAGAAGGCTACACCTTC. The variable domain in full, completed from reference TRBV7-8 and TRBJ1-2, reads GAGVSQSPRYKVAKRGQDVALRCDPISGHVSLFWYQQALGQGPEFLTYFQNEAQLDKSGLPSDRFFAERPEGSVSTLKIQRTQQEDSAVYLCASSPTGTEGYTFGSGTRLTVV.

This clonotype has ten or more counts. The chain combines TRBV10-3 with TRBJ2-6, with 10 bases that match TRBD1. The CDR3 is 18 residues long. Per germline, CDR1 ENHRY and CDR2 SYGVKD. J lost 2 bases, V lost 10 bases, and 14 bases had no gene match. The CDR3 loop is CATAPPTGGLAGANVLTF. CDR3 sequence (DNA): TGTGCCACCGCCCCCCCGACAGGGGGCTTAGCTGGGGCCAACGTCCTGACTTTC.

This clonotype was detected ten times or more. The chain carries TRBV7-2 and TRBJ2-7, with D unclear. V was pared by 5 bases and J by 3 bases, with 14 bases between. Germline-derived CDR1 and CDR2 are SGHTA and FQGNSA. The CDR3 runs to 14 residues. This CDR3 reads CASSLDFDRYEQYF. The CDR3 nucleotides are TGTGCCAGCAGCCTCGATTTCGATCGCTACGAGCAGTACTTC.

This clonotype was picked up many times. CDR3 amino acids: CASSERGNQETQYF. CDR3 DNA sequence: TGTGCCAGCAGTGAACGGGGGAACCAAGAGACCCAGTACTTC. The chain recombines TRBV2 with TRBJ2-5; tentatively, D is TRBD2 (6 bases). V lost 2 bases and J lost 0, with 7 bases in between. Germline V lookup: CDR1 SNHLY, CDR2 FYNNEI. The CDR3 covers 14 residues.

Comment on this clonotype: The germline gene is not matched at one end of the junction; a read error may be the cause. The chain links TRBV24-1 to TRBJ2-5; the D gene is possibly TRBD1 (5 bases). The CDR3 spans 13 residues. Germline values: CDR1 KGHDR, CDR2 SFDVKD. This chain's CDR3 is CASSLSYRETQYF. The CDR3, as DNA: TGTGCCAGCAGTTTATCTTACAGGGAGACCCAGTACTTC.

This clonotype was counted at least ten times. The CDR3 here is CSVWTGRVNQPQHF. The CDR3 region has the DNA TGCAGCGTGTGGACAGGGAGGGTCAATCAGCCCCAGCATTTT. The chain couples TRBV29-1 to TRBJ1-5; 8 bases map to TRBD1. V dropped 6 bases and J dropped 3; count of bases not matched to a gene: 7. CDR3 length: 14 amino acids. Germline V gene lookup returns CDR1 SQVTM and CDR2 ANQGSEA.

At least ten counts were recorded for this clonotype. Written as DNA, the CDR3 is TGCAGCGTTGAAGATTCGTATGACGGGGGAGTAGCGGCCTACGAGCAGTACTTC. Residues: CSVEDSYDGGVAAYEQYF. The chain combines TRBV29-1 with TRBJ2-7, with TRBD2 as a possible D gene (6 bases). CDR1 is SQVTM, CDR2 ANQGSEA, per germline. The CDR3 extends over 18 amino acids. Trimming stripped 0 bases from V and 2 bases from J, with 23 bases between.

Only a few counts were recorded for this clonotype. DNA of the CDR3: TGTGCCAGCAGTTACGGGACGGCGGACTCTGGAAACACCATATATTTT. It specifies CASSYGTADSGNTIYF. The chain couples TRBV6-5 to TRBJ1-3; possibly TRBD1 for D (5 bases). V was trimmed by 2 bases and J by 0 bases, leaving 11 bases between them. From germline, CDR1 is MNHEY and CDR2 SVGAGI. The CDR3 sequence is 16 residues long.

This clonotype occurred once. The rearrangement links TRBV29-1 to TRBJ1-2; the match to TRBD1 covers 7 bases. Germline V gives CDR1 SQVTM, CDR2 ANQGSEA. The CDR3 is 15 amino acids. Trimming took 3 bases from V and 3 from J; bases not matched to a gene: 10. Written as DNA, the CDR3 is TGCAGCGTTGATCAGGGCCCCAGGGGGGACTATGGCTACACCTTC. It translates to CSVDQGPRGDYGYTF. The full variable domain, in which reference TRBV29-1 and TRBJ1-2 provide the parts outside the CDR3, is SAVISQKPSRDICQRGTSLTIQCQVDSQVTMMFWYRQQPGQSLTLIATANQGSEATYESGFVIDKFPISRPNLTFSTLTVSNMSPEDSSIYLCSVDQGPRGDYGYTFGSGTRLTVV.

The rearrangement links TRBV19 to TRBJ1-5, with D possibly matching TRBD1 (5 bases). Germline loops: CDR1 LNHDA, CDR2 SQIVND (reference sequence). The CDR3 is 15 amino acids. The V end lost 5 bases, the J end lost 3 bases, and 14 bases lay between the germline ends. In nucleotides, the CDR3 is TGTGCCAGTAGTCGGGGGGATTTGAACAATCAGCCCCAGCATTTT. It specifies CASSRGDLNNQPQHF.

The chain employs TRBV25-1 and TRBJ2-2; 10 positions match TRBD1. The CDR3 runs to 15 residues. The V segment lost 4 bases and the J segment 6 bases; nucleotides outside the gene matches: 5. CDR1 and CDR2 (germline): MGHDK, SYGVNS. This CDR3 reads CASSAWTGGPGELFF. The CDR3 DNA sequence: TGTGCCAGCAGTGCATGGACAGGGGGACCCGGGGAGCTGTTTTTT.

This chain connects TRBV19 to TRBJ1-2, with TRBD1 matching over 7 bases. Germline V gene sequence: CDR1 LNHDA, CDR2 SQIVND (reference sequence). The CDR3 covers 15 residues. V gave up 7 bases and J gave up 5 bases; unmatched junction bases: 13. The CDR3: CASTPPGTALYGYTF. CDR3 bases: TGTGCCAGTACCCCCCCCGGGACAGCTCTTTATGGCTACACCTTC.

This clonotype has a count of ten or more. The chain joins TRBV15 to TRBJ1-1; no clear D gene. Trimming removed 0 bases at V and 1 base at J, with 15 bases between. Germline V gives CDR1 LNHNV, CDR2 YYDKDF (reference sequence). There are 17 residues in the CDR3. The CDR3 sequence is CATSRDFKGEWNTEAFF. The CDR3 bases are TGTGCCACCAGCAGAGACTTTAAGGGCGAGTGGAACACTGAAGCTTTCTTT.

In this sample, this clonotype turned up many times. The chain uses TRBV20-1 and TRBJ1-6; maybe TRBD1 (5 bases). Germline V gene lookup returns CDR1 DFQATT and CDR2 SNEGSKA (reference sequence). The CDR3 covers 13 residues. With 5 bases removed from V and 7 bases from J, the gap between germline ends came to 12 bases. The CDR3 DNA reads TGCAGTGCTTCGGGACCGGACAATTCACCCCTCCACTTT. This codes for CSASGPDNSPLHF.

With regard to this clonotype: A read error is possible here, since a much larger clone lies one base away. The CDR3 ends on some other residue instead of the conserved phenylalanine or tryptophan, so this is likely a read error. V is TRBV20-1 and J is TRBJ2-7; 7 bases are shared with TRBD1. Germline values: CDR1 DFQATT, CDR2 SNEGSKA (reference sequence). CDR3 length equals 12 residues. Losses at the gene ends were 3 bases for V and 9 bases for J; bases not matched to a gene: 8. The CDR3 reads CSASPQGPPQYS. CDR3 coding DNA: TGCAGTGCTAGTCCACAGGGGCCCCCGCAGTACTCC.

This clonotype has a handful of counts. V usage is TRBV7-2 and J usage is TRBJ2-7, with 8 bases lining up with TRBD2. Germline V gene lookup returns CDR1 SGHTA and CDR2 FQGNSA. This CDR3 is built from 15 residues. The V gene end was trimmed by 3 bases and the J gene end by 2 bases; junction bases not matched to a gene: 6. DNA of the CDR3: TGTGCCAGCAGCTTCGGGGACGGGGGGGCCTACGAGCAGTACTTC. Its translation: CASSFGDGGAYEQYF.

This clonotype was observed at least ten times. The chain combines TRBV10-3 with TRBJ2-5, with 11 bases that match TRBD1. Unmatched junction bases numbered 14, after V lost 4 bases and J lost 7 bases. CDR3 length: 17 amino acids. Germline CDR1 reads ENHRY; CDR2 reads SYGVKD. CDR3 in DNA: TGTGCCATCAGTGTACCCCCCGGGACAGGGGGGTGGGGGACCCAGTACTTC. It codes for CAISVPPGTGGWGTQYF.

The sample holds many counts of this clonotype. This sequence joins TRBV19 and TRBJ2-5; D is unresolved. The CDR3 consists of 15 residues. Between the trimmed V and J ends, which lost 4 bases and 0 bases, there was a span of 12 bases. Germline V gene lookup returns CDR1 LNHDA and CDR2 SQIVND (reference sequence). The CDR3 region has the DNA TGTGCCAGTAGTACCGCAGATTACTACCAAGAGACCCAGTACTTC. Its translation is CASSTADYYQETQYF.